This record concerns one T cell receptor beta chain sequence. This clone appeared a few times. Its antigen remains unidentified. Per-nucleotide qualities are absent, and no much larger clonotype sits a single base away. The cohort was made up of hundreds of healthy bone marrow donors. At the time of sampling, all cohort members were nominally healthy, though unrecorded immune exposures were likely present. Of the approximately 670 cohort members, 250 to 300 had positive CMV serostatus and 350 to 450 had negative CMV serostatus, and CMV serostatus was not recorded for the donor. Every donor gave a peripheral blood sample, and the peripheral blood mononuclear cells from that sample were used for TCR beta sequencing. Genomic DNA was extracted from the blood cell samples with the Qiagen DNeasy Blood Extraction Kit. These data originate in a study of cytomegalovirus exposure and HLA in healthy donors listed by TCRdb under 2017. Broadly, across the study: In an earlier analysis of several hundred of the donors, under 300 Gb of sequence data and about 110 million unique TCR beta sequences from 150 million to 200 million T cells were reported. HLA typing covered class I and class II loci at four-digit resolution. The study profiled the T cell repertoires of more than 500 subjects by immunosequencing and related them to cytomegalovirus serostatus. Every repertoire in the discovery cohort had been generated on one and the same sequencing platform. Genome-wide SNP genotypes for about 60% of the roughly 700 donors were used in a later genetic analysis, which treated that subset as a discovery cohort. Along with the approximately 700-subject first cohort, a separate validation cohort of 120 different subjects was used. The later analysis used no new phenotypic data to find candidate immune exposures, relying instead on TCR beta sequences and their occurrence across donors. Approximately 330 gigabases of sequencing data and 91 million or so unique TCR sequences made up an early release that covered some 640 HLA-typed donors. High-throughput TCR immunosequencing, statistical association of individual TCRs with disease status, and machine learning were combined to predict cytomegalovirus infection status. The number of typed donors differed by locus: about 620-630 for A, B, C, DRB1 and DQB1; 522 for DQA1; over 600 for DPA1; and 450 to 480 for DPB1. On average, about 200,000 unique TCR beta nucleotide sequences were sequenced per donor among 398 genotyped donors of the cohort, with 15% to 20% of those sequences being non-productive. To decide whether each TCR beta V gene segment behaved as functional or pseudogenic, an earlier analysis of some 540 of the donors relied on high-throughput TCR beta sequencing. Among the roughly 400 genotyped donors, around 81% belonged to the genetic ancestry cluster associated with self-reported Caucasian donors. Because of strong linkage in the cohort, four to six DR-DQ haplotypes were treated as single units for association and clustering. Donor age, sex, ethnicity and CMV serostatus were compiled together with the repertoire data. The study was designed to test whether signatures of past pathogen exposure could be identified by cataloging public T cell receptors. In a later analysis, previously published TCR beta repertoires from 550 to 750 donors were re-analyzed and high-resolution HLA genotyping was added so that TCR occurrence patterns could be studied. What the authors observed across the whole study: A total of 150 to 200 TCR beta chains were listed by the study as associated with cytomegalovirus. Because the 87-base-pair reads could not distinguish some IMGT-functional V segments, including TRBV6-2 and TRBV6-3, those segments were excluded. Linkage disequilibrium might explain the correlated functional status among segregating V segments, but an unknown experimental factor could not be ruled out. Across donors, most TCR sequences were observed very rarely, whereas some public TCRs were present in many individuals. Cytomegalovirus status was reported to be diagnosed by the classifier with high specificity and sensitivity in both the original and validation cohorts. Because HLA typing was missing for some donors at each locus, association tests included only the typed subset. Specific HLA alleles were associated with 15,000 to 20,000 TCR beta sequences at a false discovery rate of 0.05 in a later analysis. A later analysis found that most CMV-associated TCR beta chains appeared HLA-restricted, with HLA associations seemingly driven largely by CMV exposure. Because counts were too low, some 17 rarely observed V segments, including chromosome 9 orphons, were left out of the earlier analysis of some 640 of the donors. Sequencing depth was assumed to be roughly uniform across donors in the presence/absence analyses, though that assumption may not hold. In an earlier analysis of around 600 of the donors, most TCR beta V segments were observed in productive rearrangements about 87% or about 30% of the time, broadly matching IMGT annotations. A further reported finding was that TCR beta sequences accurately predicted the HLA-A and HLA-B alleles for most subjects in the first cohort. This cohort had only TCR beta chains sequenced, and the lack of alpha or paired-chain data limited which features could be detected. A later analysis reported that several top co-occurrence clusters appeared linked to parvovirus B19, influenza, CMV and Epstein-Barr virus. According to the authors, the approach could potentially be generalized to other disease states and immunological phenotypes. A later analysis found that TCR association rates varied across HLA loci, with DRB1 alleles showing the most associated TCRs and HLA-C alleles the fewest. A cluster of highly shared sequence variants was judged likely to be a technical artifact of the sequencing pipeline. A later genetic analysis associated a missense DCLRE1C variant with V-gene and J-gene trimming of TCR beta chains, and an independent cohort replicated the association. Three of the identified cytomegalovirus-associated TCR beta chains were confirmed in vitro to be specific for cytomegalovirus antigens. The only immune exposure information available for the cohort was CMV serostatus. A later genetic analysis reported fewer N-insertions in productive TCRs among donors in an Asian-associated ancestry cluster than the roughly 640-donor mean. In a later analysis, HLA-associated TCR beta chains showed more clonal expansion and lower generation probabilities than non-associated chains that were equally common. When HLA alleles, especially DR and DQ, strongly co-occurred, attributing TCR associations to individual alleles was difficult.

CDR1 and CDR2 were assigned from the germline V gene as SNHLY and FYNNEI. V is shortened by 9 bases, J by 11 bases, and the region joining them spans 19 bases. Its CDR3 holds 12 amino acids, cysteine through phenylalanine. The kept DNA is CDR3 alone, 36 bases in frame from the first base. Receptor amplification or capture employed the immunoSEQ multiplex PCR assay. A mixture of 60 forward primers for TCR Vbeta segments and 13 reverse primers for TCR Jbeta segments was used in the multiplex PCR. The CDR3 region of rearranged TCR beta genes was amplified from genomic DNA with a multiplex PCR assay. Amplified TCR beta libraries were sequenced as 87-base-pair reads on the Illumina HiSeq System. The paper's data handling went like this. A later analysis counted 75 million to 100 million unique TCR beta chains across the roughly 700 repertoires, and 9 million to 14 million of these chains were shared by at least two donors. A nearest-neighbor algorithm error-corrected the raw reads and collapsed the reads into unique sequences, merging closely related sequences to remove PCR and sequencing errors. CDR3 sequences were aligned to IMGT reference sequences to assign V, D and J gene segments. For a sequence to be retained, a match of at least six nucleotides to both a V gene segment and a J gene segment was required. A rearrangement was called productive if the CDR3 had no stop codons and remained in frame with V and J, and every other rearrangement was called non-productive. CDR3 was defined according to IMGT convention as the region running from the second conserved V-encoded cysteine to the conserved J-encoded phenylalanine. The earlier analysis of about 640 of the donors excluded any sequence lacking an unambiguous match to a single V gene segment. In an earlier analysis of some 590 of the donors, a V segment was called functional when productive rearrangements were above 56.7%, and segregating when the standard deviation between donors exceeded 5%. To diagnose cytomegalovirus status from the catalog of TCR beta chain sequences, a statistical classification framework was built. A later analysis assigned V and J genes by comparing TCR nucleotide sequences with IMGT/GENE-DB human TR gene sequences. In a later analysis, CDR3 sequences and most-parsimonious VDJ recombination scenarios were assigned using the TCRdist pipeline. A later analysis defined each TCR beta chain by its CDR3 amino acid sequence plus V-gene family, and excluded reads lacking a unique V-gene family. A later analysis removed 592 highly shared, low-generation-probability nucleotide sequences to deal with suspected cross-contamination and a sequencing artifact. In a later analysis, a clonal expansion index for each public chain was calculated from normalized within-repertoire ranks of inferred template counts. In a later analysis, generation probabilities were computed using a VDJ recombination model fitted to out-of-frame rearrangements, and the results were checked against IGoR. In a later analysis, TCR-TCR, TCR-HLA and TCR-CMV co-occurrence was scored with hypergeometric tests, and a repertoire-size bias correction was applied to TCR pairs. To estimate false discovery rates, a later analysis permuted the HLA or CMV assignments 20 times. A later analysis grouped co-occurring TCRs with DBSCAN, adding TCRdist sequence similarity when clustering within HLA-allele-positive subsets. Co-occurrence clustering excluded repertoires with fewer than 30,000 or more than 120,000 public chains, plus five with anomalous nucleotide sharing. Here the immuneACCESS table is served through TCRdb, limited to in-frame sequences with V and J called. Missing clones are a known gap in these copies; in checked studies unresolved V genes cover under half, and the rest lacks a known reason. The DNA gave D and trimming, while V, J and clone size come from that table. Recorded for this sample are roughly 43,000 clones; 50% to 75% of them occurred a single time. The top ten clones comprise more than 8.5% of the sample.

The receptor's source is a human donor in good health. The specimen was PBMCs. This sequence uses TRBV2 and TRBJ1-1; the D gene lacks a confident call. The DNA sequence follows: TGTGCCAGGCAACGGCCGAGCGGCTGGGCTTTCTTT. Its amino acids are CARQRPSGWAFF.